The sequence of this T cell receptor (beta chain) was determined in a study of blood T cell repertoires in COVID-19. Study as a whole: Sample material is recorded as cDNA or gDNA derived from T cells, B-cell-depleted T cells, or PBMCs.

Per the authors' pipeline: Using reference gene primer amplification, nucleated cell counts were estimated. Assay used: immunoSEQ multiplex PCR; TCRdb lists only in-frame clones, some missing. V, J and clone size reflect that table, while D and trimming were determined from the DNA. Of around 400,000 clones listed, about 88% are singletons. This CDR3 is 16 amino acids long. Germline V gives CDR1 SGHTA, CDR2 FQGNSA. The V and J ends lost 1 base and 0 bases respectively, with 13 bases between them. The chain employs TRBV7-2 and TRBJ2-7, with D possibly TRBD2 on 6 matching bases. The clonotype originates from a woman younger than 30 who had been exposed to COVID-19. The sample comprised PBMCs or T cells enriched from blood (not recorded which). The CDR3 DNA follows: TGTGCCAGCAGCTTAGTATCGCGGGGTAGCTCCTACGAGCAGTACTTC. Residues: CASSLVSRGSSYEQYF.